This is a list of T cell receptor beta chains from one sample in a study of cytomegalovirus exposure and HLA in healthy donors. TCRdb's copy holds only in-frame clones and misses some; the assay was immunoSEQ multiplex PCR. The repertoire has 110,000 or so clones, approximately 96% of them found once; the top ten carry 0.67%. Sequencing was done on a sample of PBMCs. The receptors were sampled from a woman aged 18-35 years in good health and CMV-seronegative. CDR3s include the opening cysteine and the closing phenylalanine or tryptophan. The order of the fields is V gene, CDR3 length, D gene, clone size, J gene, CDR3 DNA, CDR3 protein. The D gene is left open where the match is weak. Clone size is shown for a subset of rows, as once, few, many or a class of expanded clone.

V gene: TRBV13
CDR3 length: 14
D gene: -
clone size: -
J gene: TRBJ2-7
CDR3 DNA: TGTGCCAGCAGCCTACTAACAGGCAGGAACGAGCAGTACTTC
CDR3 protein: CASSLLTGRNEQYF

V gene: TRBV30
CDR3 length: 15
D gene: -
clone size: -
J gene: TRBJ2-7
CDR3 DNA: TGTGCCTGGAGTGTAACGGACAGCCGACCCTACGAGCAGTACTTC
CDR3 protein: CAWSVTDSRPYEQYF

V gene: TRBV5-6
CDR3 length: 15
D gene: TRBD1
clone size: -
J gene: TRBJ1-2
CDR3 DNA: TGTGCCAGCAGCAGGGACAGGGGGCCAGTCTATGGCTACACCTTC
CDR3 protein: CASSRDRGPVYGYTF

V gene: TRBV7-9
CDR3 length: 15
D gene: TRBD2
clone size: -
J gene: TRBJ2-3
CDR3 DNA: TGTGCCAGCAGCTTCTCTAGCGGGGGGAGAGATACGCAGTATTTT
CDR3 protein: CASSFSSGGRDTQYF

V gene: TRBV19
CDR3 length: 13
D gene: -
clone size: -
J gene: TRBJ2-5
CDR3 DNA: TGTGCCAGTAGACGGGACTTGCGCGGGACCCAGTACTTC
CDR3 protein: CASRRDLRGTQYF

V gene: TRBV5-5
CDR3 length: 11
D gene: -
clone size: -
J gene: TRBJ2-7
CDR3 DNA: TGTGCCAGCAGCTTGGCTTCGGAGCAGTACTTC
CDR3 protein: CASSLASEQYF

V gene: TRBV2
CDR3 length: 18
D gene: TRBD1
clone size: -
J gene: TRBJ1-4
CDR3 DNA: TGTGCCAGCAGTGAATTACCGGGACAGGGGTTAGGTAATGAAAAACTGTTTTTT
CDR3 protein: CASSELPGQGLGNEKLFF

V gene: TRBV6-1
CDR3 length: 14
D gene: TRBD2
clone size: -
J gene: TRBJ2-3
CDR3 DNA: TGTGCCAGCAGGCCTCCGGGACTAGCAGATACGCAGTATTTT
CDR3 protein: CASRPPGLADTQYF

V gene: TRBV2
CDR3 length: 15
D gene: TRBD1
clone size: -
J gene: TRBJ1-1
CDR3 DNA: TGTGCCAGCAGGACTTTGACAGGGGGGAACACTGAAGCTTTCTTT
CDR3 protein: CASRTLTGGNTEAFF

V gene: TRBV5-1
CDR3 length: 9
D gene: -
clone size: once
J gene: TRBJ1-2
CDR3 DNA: TGCGCCAGCAGCTTGACAGGGACCTTC
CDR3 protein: CASSLTGTF

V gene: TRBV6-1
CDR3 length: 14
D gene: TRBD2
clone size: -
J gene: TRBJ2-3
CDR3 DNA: TGTGCCAGCAGCCCGGGACTAGATAGAGATACGCAGTATTTT
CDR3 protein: CASSPGLDRDTQYF

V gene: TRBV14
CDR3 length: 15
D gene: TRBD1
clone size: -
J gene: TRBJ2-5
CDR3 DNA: TGTGCCAGCAGCCGGGGACAGGGCAACGAAGAGACCCAGTACTTC
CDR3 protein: CASSRGQGNEETQYF

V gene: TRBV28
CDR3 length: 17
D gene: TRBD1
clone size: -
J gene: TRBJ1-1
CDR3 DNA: TGTGCCAGCAGTTTCGACAATCGACAGGGCCGGAACACTGAAGCTTTCTTT
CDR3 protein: CASSFDNRQGRNTEAFF

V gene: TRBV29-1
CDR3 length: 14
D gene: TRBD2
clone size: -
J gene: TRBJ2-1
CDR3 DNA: TGCAGCGTTAGAAAAGCGGGGGGCCCCAATGAGCAGTTCTTC
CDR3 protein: CSVRKAGGPNEQFF

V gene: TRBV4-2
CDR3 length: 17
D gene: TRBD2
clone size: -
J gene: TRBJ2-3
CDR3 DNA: TGTGCCAGCAGCCCTGAGACTAGCGGGGGGGCCATATATACGCAGTATTTT
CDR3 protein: CASSPETSGGAIYTQYF

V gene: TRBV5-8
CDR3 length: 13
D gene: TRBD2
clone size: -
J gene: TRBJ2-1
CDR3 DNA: TGTGCCAGCAGCTTTCGGGGGGAAAATGAGCAGTTCTTC
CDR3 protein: CASSFRGENEQFF

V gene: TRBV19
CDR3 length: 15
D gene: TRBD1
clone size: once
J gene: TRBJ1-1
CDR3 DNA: TGTGCCAGTAGTAGCCTCGGGACAGGGAACACTGAAGCTTTCTTT
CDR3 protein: CASSSLGTGNTEAFF

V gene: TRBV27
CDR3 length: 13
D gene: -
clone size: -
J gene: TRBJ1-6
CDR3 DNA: TGTGCCAGCAGTTTGGTTTCGAGTTCACCCCTCCACTTT
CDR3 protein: CASSLVSSSPLHF

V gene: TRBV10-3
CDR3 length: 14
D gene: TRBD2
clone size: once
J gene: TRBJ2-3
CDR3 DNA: TGTGCCATCAGTGAGTCGGGGGGGACAGATACGCAGTATTTT
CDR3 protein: CAISESGGTDTQYF

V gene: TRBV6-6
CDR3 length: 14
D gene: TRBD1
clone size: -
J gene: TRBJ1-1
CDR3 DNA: TGTGCCAGCACAAGGACAGGGGGCGACACTGAAGCTTTCTTT
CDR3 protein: CASTRTGGDTEAFF

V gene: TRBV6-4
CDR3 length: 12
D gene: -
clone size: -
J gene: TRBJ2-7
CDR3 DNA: TGTGCCAGCACGGTATCGCCCTACGAGCAGTACTTC
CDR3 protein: CASTVSPYEQYF

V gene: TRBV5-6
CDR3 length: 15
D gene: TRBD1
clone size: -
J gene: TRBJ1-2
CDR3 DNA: TGTGCCAGCAGCTTGCGACAGGGGGCGTCCTATGGCTACACCTTC
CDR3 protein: CASSLRQGASYGYTF

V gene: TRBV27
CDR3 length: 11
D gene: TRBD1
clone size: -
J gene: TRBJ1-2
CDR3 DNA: TGTGCCAGCAGTTCAGGGGGTGGCTACACCTTC
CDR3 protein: CASSSGGGYTF

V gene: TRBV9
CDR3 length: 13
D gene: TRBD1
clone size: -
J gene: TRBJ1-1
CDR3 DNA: TGTGCCAGCAGCGCAACAGGGGGCACTGAAGCTTTCTTT
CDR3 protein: CASSATGGTEAFF

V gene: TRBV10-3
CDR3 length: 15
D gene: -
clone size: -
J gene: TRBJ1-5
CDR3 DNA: TGTGCCATCAGTGAGTCGGCCCCACCCAATCAGCCCCAGCATTTT
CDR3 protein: CAISESAPPNQPQHF

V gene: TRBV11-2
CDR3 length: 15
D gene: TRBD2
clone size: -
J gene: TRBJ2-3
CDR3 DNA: TGTGCCAGCAGCTTAGCCGGGGGGGCTGAGGATACGCAGTATTTT
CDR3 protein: CASSLAGGAEDTQYF

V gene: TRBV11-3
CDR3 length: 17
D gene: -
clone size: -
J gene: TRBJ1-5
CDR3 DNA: TGTGCCAGCAGCCCTAGGCTGCCCCGGATGAACAATCAGCCCCAGCATTTT
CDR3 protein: CASSPRLPRMNNQPQHF

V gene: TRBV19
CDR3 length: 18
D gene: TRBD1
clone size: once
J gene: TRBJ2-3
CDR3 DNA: TGTGCCAGTAGTATAGAGGGACAGGGGGTCCGCGGCACAGATACGCAGTATTTT
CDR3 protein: CASSIEGQGVRGTDTQYF

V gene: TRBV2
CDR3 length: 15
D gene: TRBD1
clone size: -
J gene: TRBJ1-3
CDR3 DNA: TGTGCCAGCAGGCCGTCGACAGGGGCTGGAAACACCATATATTTT
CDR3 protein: CASRPSTGAGNTIYF

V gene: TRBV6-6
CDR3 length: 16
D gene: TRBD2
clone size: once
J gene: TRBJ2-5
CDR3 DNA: TGTGCCAGCAGTCACGGACTAGCGGGGGATCAAGAGACCCAGTACTTC
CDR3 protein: CASSHGLAGDQETQYF

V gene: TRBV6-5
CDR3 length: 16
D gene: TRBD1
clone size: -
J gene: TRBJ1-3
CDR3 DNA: TGTGCCAGCAGTTACAGACAGGGATATTCTGGAAACACCATATATTTT
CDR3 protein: CASSYRQGYSGNTIYF

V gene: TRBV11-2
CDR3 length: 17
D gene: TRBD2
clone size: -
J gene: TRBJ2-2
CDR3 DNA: TGTGCCAGCAGCTTAGATTTCCCTAGCGGGGAGGGTGGGGAGCTGTTTTTT
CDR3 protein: CASSLDFPSGEGGELFF

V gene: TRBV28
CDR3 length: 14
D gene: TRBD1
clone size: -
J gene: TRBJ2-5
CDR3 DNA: TGTGCCAGCAGACCCTGGACAGGGGGGGAGACCCAGTACTTC
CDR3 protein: CASRPWTGGETQYF

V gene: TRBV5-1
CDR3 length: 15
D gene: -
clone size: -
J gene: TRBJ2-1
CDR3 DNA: TGCGCCAGCAGCTTAAGTCAGGGGATATACAATGAGCAGTTCTTC
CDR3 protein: CASSLSQGIYNEQFF

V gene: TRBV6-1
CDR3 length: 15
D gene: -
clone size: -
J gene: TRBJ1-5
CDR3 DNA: TGTGCCAGCAGTCACGAAGGGGCGAGCAATCAGCCCCAGCATTTT
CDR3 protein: CASSHEGASNQPQHF

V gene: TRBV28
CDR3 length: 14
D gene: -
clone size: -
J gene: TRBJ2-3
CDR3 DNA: TGTGCCAGCTCGCCACCATGGGCCCCAGGTACGCAGTATTTT
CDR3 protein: CASSPPWAPGTQYF

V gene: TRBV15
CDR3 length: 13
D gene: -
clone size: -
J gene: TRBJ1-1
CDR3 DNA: TGTGCCACCAGCTTGGTGGGGGGGACTGAAGCTTTCTTT
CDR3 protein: CATSLVGGTEAFF

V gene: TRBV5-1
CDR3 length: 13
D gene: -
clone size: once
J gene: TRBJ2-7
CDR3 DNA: TGCGCCAGCAGCCGTGTGTTCGGGGGCGAGCAGTACTTC
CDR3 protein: CASSRVFGGEQYF

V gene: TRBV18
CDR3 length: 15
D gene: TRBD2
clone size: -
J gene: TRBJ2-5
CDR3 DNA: TGTGCCAGCTCACCACAGCGGGGGGGCTTAGAGACCCAGTACTTC
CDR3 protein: CASSPQRGGLETQYF

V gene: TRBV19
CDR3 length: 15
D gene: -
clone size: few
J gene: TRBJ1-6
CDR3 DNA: TGTGCCAGTAGTATATTTGGGACCGGGGGGTCACCCCTCCACTTT
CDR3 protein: CASSIFGTGGSPLHF

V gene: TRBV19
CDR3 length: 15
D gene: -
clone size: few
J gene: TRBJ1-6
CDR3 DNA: TGTGCCAGTAGTATAGGTCGGGACACCTATTCACCCCTCCACTTT
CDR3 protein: CASSIGRDTYSPLHF

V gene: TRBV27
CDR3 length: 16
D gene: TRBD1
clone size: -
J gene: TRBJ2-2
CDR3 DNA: TGTGCCAGCAGTTTAGCCAGGGGGTCGGCCACCGGGGAGCTGTTTTTT
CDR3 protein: CASSLARGSATGELFF

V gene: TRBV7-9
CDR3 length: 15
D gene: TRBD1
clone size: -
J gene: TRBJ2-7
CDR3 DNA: TGTGCCAGCAGCTTAGAGGACAGGGGTTCCCACGAGCAGTACTTC
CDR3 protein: CASSLEDRGSHEQYF

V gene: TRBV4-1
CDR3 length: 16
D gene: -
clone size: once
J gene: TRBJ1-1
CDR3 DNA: TGCGCCAGCAGCCAGGTGGGGGGGTCCATGAACACTGAAGCTTTCTTT
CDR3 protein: CASSQVGGSMNTEAFF

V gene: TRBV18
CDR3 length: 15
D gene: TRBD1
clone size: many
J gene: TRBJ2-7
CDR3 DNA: TGTGCCAGCTCGGTGGGACAGGGGGCCTCCTACGAGCAGTACTTC
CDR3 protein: CASSVGQGASYEQYF

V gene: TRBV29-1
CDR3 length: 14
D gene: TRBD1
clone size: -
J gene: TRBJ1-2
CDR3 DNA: TGCAGCGTGGTCGGACAGGGGCCTAACTATGGCTACACCTTC
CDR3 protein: CSVVGQGPNYGYTF